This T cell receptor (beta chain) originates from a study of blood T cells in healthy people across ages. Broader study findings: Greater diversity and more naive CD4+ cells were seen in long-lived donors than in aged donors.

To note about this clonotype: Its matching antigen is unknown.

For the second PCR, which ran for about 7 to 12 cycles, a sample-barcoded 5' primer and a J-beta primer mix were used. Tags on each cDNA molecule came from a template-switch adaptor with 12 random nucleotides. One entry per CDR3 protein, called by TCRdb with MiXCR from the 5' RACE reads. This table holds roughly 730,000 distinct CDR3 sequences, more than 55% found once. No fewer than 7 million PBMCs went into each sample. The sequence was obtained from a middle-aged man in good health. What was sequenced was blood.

CDR3 in DNA: TGTGCCAGCACCCTAGCGGGGGTTAGCTCCTACAATGAGCAGTTCTTC. Amino acids: CASTLAGVSSYNEQFF. This chain uses TRBV12-3 or TRBV12-4 with TRBJ2-1; 10 nucleotides match TRBD2. CDR3 length: 16 amino acids. Germline trimming cut 7 bases from V and 0 bases from J; bases unmatched to any gene: 6.